This TCR beta chain came from a study of vaccination and CD4 T cells after COVID-19. CDR3 length: 11 residues. In germline, CDR1 is MNHNS, CDR2 SASEGT. Trimming took 8 bases from V and 5 from J, leaving 8 bases between them. Treatment reported: roughly ten-day PBMC culture with coronavirus spike peptide pools or control peptides (ViraFEST assay). Points on this clonotype: Its antigen is not known.

Oncomine TCR Beta short-read sequencing was applied to DNA from cultured CD4+ T cells. One entry per CDR3 protein results from TCRdb running MiXCR on the PCR reads. The sample holds more than 10,000 distinct CDR3 sequences, about two fifths seen once. The origin of this receptor is a human donor who had recovered from COVID-19. This chain uses TRBV6-1 with TRBJ2-3; D is unclear. The material sequenced was CD4+ T cells from blood, cultured in vitro. The CDR3 loop reads CASGVLDTQYF. CDR3 coding DNA: TGTGCCAGCGGGGTCCTAGATACGCAGTATTTT.